This TCR beta chain was recovered during a study of blood T cell repertoires in COVID-19. Original processing notes: The authors estimated nucleated cell counts from reference gene primer amplification. The repertoire was sequenced with immunoSEQ multiplex PCR; TCRdb's copy has only in-frame clones and lacks some. V and J calls and clone size are given by that table; D and trimming were obtained from the DNA. The data show over 150,000 clones, with 80% to 85% seen just once and around 14% held by the top ten. Germline loops: CDR1 SGHTA, CDR2 FQGNSA. V lost 3 bases to trimming and J lost 5 bases, with 11 bases between them. The CDR3 contains 13 residues.

This TCR came from a young man with active or convalescent COVID-19. Sample: peripheral blood. This chain joins TRBV7-2 and TRBJ2-7; possible D gene TRBD1, 6 bases. This chain's CDR3 is CASSFPGENEQYF. The CDR3 DNA reads TGTGCCAGCAGCTTCCCAGGGGAGAACGAGCAGTACTTC. Looking up the rest from reference TRBV7-2 and TRBJ2-7 gives the full variable domain: GAGVSQSPSNKVTEKGKDVELRCDPISGHTALYWYRQSLGQGLEFLIYFQGNSAPDKSGLPSDRFSAERTGGSVSTLTIQRTQQEDSAVYLCASSFPGENEQYFGPGTRLTVT.